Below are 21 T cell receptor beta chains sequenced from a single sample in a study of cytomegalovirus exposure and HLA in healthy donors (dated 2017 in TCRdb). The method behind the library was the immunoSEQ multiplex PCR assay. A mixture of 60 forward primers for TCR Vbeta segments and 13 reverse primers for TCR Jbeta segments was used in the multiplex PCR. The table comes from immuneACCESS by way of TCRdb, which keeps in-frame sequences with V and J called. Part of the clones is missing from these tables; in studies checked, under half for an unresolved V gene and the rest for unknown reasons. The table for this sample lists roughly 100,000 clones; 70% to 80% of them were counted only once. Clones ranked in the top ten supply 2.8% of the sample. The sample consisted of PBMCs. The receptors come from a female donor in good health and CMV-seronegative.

Here the CDR3 DNA reads TGCGCCAGCAGCGGGGACTACTCCTACGAGCAGTACTTC. Translation gives CASSGDYSYEQYF. The chain combines TRBV5-1 with TRBJ2-7; 7 bases agree with TRBD2. J gave up 0 bases and V 4 bases, and 1 base lay outside the gene matches. From germline, CDR1 is SGHRS and CDR2 YFSETQ. This CDR3 has 13 residues.

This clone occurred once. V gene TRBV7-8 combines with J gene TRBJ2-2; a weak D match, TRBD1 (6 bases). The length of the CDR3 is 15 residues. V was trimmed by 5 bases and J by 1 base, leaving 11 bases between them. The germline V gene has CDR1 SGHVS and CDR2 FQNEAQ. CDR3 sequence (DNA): TGTGCCAGCAGCCTTCGGGACAAGAACACCGGGGAGCTGTTTTTT. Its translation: CASSLRDKNTGELFF.

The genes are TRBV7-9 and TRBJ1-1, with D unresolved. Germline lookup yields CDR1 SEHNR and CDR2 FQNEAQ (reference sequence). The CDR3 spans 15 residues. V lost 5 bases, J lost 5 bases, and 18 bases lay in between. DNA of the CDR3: TGTGCCAGCAGCCCCAAGACTGGCTTGTGGACTGAAGCTTTCTTT. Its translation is CASSPKTGLWTEAFF.

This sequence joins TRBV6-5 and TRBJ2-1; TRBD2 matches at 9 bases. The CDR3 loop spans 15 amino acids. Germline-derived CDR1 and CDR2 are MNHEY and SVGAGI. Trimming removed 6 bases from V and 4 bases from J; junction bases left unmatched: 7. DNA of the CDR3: TGTGCCAGCAGAATTGGGCGGGAGGGATACAATGAGCAGTTCTTC. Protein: CASRIGREGYNEQFF.

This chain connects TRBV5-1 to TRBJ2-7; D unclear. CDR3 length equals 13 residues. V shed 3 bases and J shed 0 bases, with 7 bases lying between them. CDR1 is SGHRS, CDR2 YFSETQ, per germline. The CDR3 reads CASSWAVSYEQYF. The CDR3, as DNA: TGCGCCAGCAGCTGGGCAGTCTCCTACGAGCAGTACTTC. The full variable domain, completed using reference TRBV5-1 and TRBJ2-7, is KAGVTQTPRYLIKTRGQQVTLSCSPISGHRSVSWYQQTPGQGLQFLFEYFSETQRNKGNFPGRFSGRQFSNSRSEMNVSTLELGDSALYLCASSWAVSYEQYFGPGTRLTVT.

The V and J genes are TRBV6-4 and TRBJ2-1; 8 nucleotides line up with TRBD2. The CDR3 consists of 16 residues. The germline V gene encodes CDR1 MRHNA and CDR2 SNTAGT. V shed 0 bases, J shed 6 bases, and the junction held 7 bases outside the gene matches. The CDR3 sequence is CASSDSGTSRRNEQFF. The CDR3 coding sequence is TGTGCCAGCAGTGACTCGGGGACTAGTCGTCGCAATGAGCAGTTCTTC.

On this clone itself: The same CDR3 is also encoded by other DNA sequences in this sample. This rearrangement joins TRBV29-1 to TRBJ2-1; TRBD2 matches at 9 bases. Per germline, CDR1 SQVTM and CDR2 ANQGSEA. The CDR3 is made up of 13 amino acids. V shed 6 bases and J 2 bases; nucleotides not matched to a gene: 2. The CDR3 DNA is TGCAGCGTAGCGGGAGGAACCTACAATGAGCAGTTCTTC. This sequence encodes CSVAGGTYNEQFF.

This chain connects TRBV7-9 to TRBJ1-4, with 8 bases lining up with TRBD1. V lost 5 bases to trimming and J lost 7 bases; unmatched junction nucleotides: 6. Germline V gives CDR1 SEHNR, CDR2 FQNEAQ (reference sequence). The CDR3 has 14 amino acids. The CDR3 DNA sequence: TGTGCCAGCAGCCTGGACAGGGCGGCTGAAAAACTGTTTTTT. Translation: CASSLDRAAEKLFF.

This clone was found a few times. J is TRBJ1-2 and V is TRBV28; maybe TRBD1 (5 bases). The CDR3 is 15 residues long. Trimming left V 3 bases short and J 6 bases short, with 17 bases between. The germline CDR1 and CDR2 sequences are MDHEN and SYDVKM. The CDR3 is CASSLGGNSHHGYTF. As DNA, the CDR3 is TGTGCCAGCAGTTTGGGGGGAAACTCCCATCATGGCTACACCTTC.

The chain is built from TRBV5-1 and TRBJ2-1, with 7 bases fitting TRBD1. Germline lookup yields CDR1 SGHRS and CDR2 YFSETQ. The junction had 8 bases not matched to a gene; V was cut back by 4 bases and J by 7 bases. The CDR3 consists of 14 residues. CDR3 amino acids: CASSLRQGPNEQFF. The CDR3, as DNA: TGCGCCAGCAGCCTCCGACAGGGTCCGAATGAGCAGTTCTTC. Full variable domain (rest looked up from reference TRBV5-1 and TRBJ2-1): KAGVTQTPRYLIKTRGQQVTLSCSPISGHRSVSWYQQTPGQGLQFLFEYFSETQRNKGNFPGRFSGRQFSNSRSEMNVSTLELGDSALYLCASSLRQGPNEQFFGPGTRLTVL.

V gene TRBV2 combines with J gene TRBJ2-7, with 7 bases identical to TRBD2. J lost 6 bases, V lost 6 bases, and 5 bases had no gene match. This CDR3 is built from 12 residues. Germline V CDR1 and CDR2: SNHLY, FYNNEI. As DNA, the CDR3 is TGTGCCAGCAGCGCGACTAGCCCCGAGCAGTACTTC. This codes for CASSATSPEQYF.

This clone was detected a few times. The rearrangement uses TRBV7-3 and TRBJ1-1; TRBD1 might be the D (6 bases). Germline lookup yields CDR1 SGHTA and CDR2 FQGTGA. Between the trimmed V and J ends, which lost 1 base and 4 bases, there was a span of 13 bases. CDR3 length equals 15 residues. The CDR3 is CASSLRAGAATEAFF. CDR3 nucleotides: TGTGCCAGCAGCTTAAGGGCAGGGGCGGCCACTGAAGCTTTCTTT.

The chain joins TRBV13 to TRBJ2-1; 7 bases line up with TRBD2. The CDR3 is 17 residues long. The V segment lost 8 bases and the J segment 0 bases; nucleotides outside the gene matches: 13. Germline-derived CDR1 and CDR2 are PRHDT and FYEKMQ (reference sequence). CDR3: CASRRGGALSSYNEQFF. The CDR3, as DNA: TGTGCCAGCCGGAGGGGAGGGGCCCTAAGCTCCTACAATGAGCAGTTCTTC.

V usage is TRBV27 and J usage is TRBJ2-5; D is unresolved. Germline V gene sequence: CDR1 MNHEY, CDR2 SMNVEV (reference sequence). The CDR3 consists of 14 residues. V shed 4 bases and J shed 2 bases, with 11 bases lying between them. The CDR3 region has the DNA TGTGCCAGCAGTTCCTTGGAGAGACAAGAGACCCAGTACTTC. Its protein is CASSSLERQETQYF.

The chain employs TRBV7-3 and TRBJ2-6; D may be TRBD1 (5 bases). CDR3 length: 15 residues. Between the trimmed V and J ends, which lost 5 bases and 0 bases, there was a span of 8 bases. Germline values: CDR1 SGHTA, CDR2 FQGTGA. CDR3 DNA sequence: TGTGCCAGCAGCCTCGACAGCTCTGGGGCCAACGTCCTGACTTTC. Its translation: CASSLDSSGANVLTF.

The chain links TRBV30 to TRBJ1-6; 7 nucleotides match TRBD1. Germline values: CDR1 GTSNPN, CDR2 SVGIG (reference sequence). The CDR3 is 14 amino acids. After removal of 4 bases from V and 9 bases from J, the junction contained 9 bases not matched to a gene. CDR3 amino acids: CAWKSRDSSSPLHF. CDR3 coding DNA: TGTGCCTGGAAGTCCCGGGACAGCTCTTCACCCCTCCACTTT.

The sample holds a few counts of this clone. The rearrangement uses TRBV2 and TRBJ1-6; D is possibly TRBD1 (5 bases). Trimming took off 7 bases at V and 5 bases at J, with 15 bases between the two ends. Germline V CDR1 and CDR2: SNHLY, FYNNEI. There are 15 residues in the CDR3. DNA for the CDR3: TGTGCCAGCAACTCAAAGACAGTCGATAATTCACCCCTCCACTTT. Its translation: CASNSKTVDNSPLHF.

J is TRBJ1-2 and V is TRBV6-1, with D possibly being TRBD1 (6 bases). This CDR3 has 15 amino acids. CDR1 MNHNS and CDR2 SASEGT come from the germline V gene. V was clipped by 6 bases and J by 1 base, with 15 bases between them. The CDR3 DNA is TGTGCCAGCAGACCGACAGGTCCCGTTAACTATGGCTACACCTTC. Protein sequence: CASRPTGPVNYGYTF.

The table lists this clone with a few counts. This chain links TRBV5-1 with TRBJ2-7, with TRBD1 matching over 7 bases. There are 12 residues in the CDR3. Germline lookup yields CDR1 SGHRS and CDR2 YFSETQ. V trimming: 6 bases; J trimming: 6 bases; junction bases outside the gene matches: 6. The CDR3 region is CASNEPGGEQYF. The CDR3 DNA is TGCGCCAGCAACGAACCAGGGGGCGAGCAGTACTTC.

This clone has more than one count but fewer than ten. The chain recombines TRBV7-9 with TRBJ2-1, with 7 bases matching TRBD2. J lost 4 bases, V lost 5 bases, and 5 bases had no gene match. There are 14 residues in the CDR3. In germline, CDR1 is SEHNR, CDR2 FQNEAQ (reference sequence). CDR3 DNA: TGTGCCAGCAGCCAAGGGACTACATACAATGAGCAGTTCTTC. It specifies CASSQGTTYNEQFF.

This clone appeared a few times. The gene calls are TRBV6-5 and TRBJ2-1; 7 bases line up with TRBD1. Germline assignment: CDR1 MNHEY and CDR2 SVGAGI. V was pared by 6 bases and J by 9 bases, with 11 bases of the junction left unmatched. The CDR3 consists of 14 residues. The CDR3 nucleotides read TGTGCCAGCAGCTGGACAGGTTCAAAGGGTGAGCAGTTCTTC. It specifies CASSWTGSKGEQFF.